This paragraph covers one T cell receptor beta chain sequence. These data are taken from a study of blood T cell repertoires in COVID-19. About the research overall: Both acute and convalescent COVID-19 samples were obtained from the United States, Italy and Spain. T cells, B-cell-depleted T cells, or PBMCs provided the cDNA or gDNA that served as material.

The CDR3 length is 14 residues. V was trimmed by 4 bases and J by 0 bases, leaving 7 bases between them. Looked up from germline, CDR1 is KGHSH and CDR2 is LQKENI. Per the study methods: Reference gene primers were amplified, and this amplification served to estimate nucleated cell counts. Here immunoSEQ multiplex PCR was the method, and the copy in TCRdb shows in-frame clones only, minus some. V, J and clone size derive from that table, while D and trimming were established from the DNA sequence. The repertoire has 37,000 or so clones, approximately 90% of them found once; the top ten carry 10% to 15%.

The sequence derives from a man in his sixties with active COVID-19. V usage is TRBV18 and J usage is TRBJ1-5; D gene uncertain. The sample consisted of peripheral blood. CDR3 bases: TGTGCCAGCTCACACGAGAATAGCAATCAGCCCCAGCATTTT. This encodes CASSHENSNQPQHF. The whole variable domain, remainder taken from reference TRBV18 and TRBJ1-5, is NAGVMQNPRHLVRRRGQEARLRCSPMKGHSHVYWYRQLPEEGLKFMVYLQKENIIDESGMPKERFSAEFPKEGPSILRIQQVVRGDSAAYFCASSHENSNQPQHFGDGTRLSIL.